The text below deals with one TCR beta chain. These data are taken from a study of cytomegalovirus exposure and HLA in healthy donors. The V gene lost 1 base and the J gene lost 6 bases, with 13 bases spanning the gap. The CDR3 is 15 residues long. Germline CDR1 is SNHLY and CDR2 is FYNNEI. Use of 60 Vbeta and 13 Jbeta primers characterized the PCR. Using immunoSEQ multiplex PCR, the repertoire was profiled, and TCRdb retains in-frame clones only, with some absent. This table holds approximately 150,000 clones, 80% found once. The J gene is TRBJ1-5, the V gene TRBV2; no clear D. The receptor's source is a woman between 40 and 55 years old in good health and CMV-seronegative. Input material: PBMCs. The DNA for the CDR3 is TGTGCCAGCAGTGAAGTGACCGCGGGGAGTCAGCCCCAGCATTTT. This codes for CASSEVTAGSQPQHF.